This T cell receptor (beta chain) was profiled in a study of response to subunit inactivated influenza vaccine. TCRdb reanalysed the RT-PCR reads using MiXCR and keeps one entry per CDR3 protein. The sample yields around 790,000 distinct CDR3 sequences, approximately 21% seen once. J gave up 4 bases and V 8 bases, and 18 bases lay outside the gene matches. There are 17 residues in the CDR3. Per germline, CDR1 LGHNT and CDR2 FRNRAP. This chain connects TRBV12-5 to TRBJ2-7; 9 bases are a match to TRBD1. Specimen: PBMCs from blood, collected more than 4 days after vaccination. The TCR was taken from a man aged 45-60 years who received an inactivated influenza vaccine. CDR3 amino acids: CASRLRSPGQGPYEQYF. The CDR3 DNA is TGTGCTAGTAGACTGCGAAGCCCGGGACAGGGTCCATACGAGCAGTACTTC.